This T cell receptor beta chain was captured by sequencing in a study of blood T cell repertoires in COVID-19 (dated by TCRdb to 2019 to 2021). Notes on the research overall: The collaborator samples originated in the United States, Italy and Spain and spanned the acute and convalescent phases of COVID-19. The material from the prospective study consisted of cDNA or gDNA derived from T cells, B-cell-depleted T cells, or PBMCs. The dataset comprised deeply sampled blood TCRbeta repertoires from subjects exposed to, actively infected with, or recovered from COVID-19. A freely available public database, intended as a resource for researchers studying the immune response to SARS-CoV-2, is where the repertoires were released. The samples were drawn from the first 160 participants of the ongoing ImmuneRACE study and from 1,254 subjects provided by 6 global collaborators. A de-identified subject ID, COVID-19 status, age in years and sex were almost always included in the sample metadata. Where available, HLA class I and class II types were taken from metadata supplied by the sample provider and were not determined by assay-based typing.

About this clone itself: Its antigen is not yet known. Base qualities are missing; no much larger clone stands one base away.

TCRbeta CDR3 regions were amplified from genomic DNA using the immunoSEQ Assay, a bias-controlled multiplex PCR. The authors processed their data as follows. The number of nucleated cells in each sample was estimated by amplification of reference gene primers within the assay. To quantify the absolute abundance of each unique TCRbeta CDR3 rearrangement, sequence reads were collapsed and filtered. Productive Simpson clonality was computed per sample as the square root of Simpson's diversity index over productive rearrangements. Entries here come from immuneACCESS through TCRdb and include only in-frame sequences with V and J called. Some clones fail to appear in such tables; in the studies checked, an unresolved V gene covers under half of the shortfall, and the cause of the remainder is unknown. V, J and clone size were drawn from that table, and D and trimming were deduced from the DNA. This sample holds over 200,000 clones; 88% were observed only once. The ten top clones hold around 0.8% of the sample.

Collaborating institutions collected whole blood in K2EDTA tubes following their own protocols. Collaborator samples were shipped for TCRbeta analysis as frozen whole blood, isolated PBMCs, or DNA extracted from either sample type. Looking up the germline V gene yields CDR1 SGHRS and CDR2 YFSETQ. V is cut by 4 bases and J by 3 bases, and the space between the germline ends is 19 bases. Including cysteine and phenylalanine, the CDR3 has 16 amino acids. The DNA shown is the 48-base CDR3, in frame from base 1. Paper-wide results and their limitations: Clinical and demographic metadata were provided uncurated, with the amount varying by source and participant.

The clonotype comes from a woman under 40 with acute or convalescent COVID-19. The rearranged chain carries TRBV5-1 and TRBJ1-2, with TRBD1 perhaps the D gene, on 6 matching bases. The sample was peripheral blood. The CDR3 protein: CASSPPRGEIDYGYTF. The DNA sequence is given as TGCGCCAGCAGCCCCCCCAGGGGAGAGATCGACTATGGCTACACCTTC.